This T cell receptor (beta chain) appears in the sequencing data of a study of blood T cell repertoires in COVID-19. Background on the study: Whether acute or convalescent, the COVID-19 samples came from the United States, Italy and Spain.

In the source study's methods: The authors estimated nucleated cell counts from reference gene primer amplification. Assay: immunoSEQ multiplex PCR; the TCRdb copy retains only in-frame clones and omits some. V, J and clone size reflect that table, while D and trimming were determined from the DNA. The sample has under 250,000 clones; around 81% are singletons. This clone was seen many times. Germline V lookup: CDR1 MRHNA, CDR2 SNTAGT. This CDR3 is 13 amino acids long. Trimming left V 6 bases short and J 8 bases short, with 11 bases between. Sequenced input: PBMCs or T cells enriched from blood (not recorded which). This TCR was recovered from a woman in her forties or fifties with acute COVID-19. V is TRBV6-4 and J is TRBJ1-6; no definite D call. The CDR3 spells CASSLLSDSPLHF. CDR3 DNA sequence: TGTGCCAGCAGCCTATTATCTGATTCACCCCTCCACTTT.